A selection of T cell receptor beta chains follows, all from one sample in a study of blood T cell repertoires in COVID-19. The table came from immunoSEQ multiplex PCR; TCRdb's copy has only in-frame clones and leaves some out. The sample contains roughly 160,000 clones, approximately 84% of which appear only once. Sequences were obtained from peripheral blood. The receptors originated from a man aged 18 to 30 with active or convalescent COVID-19. Both conserved end residues are part of each CDR3. Each record gives: clone size, J gene, D gene, V gene, CDR3 protein, CDR3 DNA. A D gene is named only where the DNA matches it firmly. Some rows have no size entry. The others give once, few or many, or a class for an expanded clone.

>.|TRBJ1-4|.|TRBV20-1
CSARELIGTPF
TGCAGTGCTAGAGAATTAATTGGGACACCGTTT
>once|TRBJ1-5|.|TRBV6-1
CASSELDRYNQPQHF
TGTGCCAGCAGTGAACTCGACAGGTACAATCAGCCCCAGCATTTT
>.|TRBJ2-7|TRBD1|TRBV5-1
CASSGIQGSSEQYF
TGCGCCAGCAGCGGTATACAGGGGTCGTCCGAGCAGTACTTC
>many|TRBJ2-3|.|TRBV7-9
CASTPLADTQYF
TGTGCCAGCACCCCTCTAGCTGATACGCAGTATTTT
>.|TRBJ1-1|TRBD1|TRBV5-1
CASSTGVTGTEAFF
TGCGCCAGCTCTACAGGGGTAACGGGCACTGAAGCTTTCTTT
>.|TRBJ1-2|TRBD1|TRBV27
CASSPTGENYGYTF
TGTGCCAGCAGTCCGACAGGGGAAAACTATGGCTACACCTTC
>.|TRBJ1-2|.|TRBV24-1
CATSEFPGRGVDGYTF
TGTGCCACCAGTGAGTTCCCAGGGAGGGGGGTGGATGGCTACACCTTC
>.|TRBJ1-4|.|TRBV9
CASSVGTVATNEKLFF
TGTGCCAGCAGCGTAGGGACAGTCGCAACTAATGAAAAACTGTTTTTT
>once|TRBJ2-1|.|TRBV18
CASSAIDEQFF
TGTGCCAGCTCAGCTATAGATGAGCAGTTCTTC
>.|TRBJ1-2|.|TRBV7-2
CASSPEIPRGGYAYTF
TGTGCCAGCAGCCCTGAAATCCCGCGGGGAGGCTATGCCTACACCTTC
>.|TRBJ2-3|TRBD2|TRBV5-1
CASSLVAGGLTDTQYF
TGCGCCAGCAGCTTGGTAGCGGGGGGGCTCACAGATACGCAGTATTTT
>.|TRBJ1-1|.|TRBV6-2/TRBV6-3
CASSYTFQGIPGYTEAFF
TGTGCCAGCAGTTATACATTCCAGGGTATTCCTGGGTACACTGAAGCTTTCTTT
>.|TRBJ1-2|.|TRBV29-1
CSVVENYGYTF
TGCAGCGTTGTGGAGAACTATGGCTACACCTTC
>few|TRBJ2-5|TRBD2|TRBV6-1
CASSEAVPGLAGGRETQYF
TGTGCCAGCAGTGAAGCCGTCCCGGGACTAGCGGGAGGTCGCGAGACCCAGTACTTC
>.|TRBJ2-3|TRBD2|TRBV5-1
CASSLRLAGGPLTDTQYF
TGCGCCAGCAGCCTGAGACTAGCGGGAGGGCCATTGACAGATACGCAGTATTTT
>.|TRBJ2-2|TRBD1|TRBV5-4
CASRPGQGNTGELFF
TGTGCCAGCCGTCCGGGACAGGGGAACACCGGGGAGCTGTTTTTT
>.|TRBJ2-1|TRBD2|TRBV25-1
CASSEYGGSYNNEQFF
TGTGCCAGCAGTGAATACGGCGGGAGTTATAACAATGAGCAGTTCTTC
>.|TRBJ2-5|TRBD2|TRBV28
CASSLNRFNLAGVYETQYF
TGTGCCAGCAGTTTGAACCGCTTCAACCTAGCGGGAGTGTATGAGACCCAGTACTTC
>.|TRBJ1-6|.|TRBV4-1
CASSQDFEETLGSPLHF
TGCGCCAGCAGCCAAGATTTTGAGGAGACCCTTGGCTCACCCCTCCACTTT
>.|TRBJ2-1|.|TRBV27
CASSSGGSSYNEQFF
TGTGCCAGCAGTTCCGGGGGTAGCTCCTACAATGAGCAGTTCTTC
>once|TRBJ1-6|.|TRBV18
CASSPEQILYNSPLHF
TGTGCCAGCTCACCAGAACAGATACTCTATAATTCACCCCTCCACTTT
>.|TRBJ1-3|.|TRBV2
CASSEIQGRRGNTIYF
TGTGCCAGCAGTGAAATACAGGGTCGGCGTGGAAACACCATATATTTT
>.|TRBJ2-1|.|TRBV11-3
CASSLAGLPGLPSSYNEQFF
TGTGCCAGCAGCTTAGCTGGATTACCGGGACTTCCGAGCTCCTACAATGAGCAGTTCTTC
>.|TRBJ2-3|.|TRBV2
CASSEVGLVGRDTQYF
TGTGCCAGCAGTGAAGTGGGGTTGGTGGGGAGAGATACGCAGTATTTT
>.|TRBJ1-1|.|TRBV19
CASSGQRNTEAFF
TGTGCCAGTAGTGGACAGAGGAACACTGAAGCTTTCTTT
>.|TRBJ2-5|.|TRBV3-1/TRBV3-2
CASRLQGKETQYF
TGTGCCAGCAGACTTCAGGGGAAAGAGACCCAGTACTTC
>.|TRBJ1-6|TRBD1|TRBV19
CASSIDPGTGGSSPLHF
TGTGCCAGTAGTATCGACCCCGGGACAGGGGGTAGTTCACCCCTCCACTTT
>few|TRBJ1-5|.|TRBV19
CASSIAGAGQPQHF
TGTGCCAGTAGTATTGCGGGGGCTGGGCAGCCCCAGCATTTT
>.|TRBJ1-6|.|TRBV6-2/TRBV6-3
CASSYSGRVNSPLHF
TGTGCCAGCAGTTACTCCGGCAGGGTTAATTCACCCCTCCACTTT
>.|TRBJ1-1|TRBD1|TRBV7-6
CASSLALNRGGTEAFF
TGTGCCAGCAGCTTAGCCCTTAACAGGGGCGGCACTGAAGCTTTCTTT
>.|TRBJ2-3|.|TRBV6-5
CASRPGITDTQYF
TGTGCCAGCCGCCCGGGAATCACAGATACGCAGTATTTT
>.|TRBJ1-6|TRBD1|TRBV3-1/TRBV3-2
CASTTGTGGLSPLHF
TGTGCCAGCACTACCGGGACAGGGGGCCTTTCGCCCCTCCACTTT
>.|TRBJ2-7|TRBD1|TRBV19
CASSQYRDRGLSEQYF
TGTGCCAGTAGTCAATACCGGGACAGGGGGCTTAGCGAGCAGTACTTC
>.|TRBJ2-3|TRBD2|TRBV5-1
CASSRGVTDTQYF
TGCGCCAGCAGCCGGGGGGTCACAGATACGCAGTATTTT
>.|TRBJ2-3|TRBD1|TRBV19
CASSMGTGTDTQYF
TGTGCCAGTAGTATGGGGACAGGGACAGATACGCAGTATTTT
>.|TRBJ2-5|.|TRBV28
CASRPRVFKETQYF
TGTGCCAGCAGGCCCAGGGTTTTTAAAGAGACCCAGTACTTC
>.|TRBJ1-2|.|TRBV5-6
CASLNRNYYGYTF
TGTGCCAGCCTAAACAGGAATTACTATGGCTACACCTTC
>.|TRBJ1-2|TRBD1|TRBV6-5
CASSTGRGYYGYTF
TGTGCCAGCAGTACCGGCAGGGGGTACTATGGCTACACCTTC
>.|TRBJ2-1|.|TRBV5-1
CASSLGDSSYNEQFF
TGCGCCAGCAGCTTGGGGGACTCGTCCTACAATGAGCAGTTCTTC
>.|TRBJ2-7|TRBD2|TRBV18
CASSPGGLAGYEQYF
TGTGCCAGCTCACCAGGTGGACTAGCGGGCTACGAGCAGTACTTC
>.|TRBJ2-3|TRBD2|TRBV5-4
CASSLIALADRTDTQYF
TGTGCCAGCAGCCTAATAGCCCTAGCGGATCGCACAGATACGCAGTATTTT
>.|TRBJ2-7|TRBD1|TRBV19
CASSNRGRRNEQYF
TGTGCCAGTAGTAACAGGGGGCGTCGTAACGAGCAGTACTTC
>.|TRBJ2-7|.|TRBV6-2/TRBV6-3
CASSPEEIWEQYF
TGTGCCAGCAGTCCGGAGGAAATTTGGGAGCAGTACTTC
>.|TRBJ1-5|.|TRBV2
CASSETRSNQPQHF
TGTGCCAGCAGTGAAACCAGGAGCAATCAGCCCCAGCATTTT
>.|TRBJ1-2|.|TRBV6-6
CASSPADSGSGYTF
TGTGCCAGCAGTCCAGCCGACAGTGGGTCCGGCTACACCTTC
>.|TRBJ2-1|TRBD2|TRBV29-1
CSVEGLGTSKAYNEQFF
TGCAGCGTTGAAGGATTGGGGACTAGCAAGGCCTACAATGAGCAGTTCTTC
>.|TRBJ2-2|.|TRBV5-1
CASSPEGTGELFF
TGCGCCAGCAGCCCGGAGGGCACCGGGGAGCTGTTTTTT
>.|TRBJ2-7|TRBD1|TRBV6-5
CANRTGFWYEQYF
TGTGCCAACCGGACAGGGTTTTGGTACGAGCAGTACTTC
>.|TRBJ2-6|TRBD2|TRBV18
CASSEGLAGFPGANVLTF
TGTGCCAGCTCTGAAGGACTAGCGGGATTTCCTGGGGCCAACGTCCTGACTTTC
>.|TRBJ1-1|.|TRBV29-1
CSVSAGYTEAFF
TGCAGCGTCTCGGCAGGGTACACTGAAGCTTTCTTT
>.|TRBJ2-3|.|TRBV13
CASRDSGSSTDTQYF
TGTGCCAGCCGAGACTCGGGGTCTAGCACAGATACGCAGTATTTT
>.|TRBJ1-5|.|TRBV27
CASSSWGELGQPQHF
TGTGCCAGCAGCAGTTGGGGGGAGCTGGGTCAGCCCCAGCATTTT
>.|TRBJ2-7|TRBD1|TRBV19
CASSDTGQGFYEQYF
TGTGCCAGTAGTGACACGGGACAGGGATTCTACGAGCAGTACTTC